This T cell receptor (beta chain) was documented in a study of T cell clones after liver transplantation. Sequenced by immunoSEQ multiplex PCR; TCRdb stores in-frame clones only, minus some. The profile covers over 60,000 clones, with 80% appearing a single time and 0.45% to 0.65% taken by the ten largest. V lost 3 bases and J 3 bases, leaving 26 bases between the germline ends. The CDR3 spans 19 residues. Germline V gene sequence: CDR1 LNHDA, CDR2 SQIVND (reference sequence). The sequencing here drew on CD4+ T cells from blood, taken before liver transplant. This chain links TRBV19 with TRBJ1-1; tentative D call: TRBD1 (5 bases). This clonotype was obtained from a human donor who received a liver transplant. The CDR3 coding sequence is TGTGCCAGTAGTATCCTAGGAGACCCCACGGGGCGCATCTACACTGAAGCTTTCTTT. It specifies CASSILGDPTGRIYTEAFF.